This T cell receptor (beta chain) was sequenced during a study of blood T cell repertoires in COVID-19. On the study more broadly: Acute and convalescent COVID-19 specimens originated in the United States, Italy and Spain. Nucleic acid was either cDNA or gDNA, and it came from T cells, B-cell-depleted T cells, or PBMCs.

Study processing details: Reference gene primer amplification gave nucleated cell count estimates. Repertoires were generated with immunoSEQ multiplex PCR, while TCRdb's copy carries only in-frame clones and drops some. That table is the source of V, J and clone size, and D and trimming were worked out from the DNA. There are fewer than 300,000 clones in the sample; over 70% occur only once, and around 3.4% lies in the top ten. Germline lookup yields CDR1 KGHSH and CDR2 LQKENI. The V and J ends lost 2 bases and 5 bases respectively, with 19 bases between them. The CDR3 spans 16 residues. The chain recombines TRBV18 with TRBJ2-7; D is perhaps TRBD1 (6 bases). What was sequenced was peripheral blood. The origin of this receptor is a woman older than 75 with acute or convalescent COVID-19. The CDR3 reads CASSPTLGRGGDEQYF. The CDR3 nucleotides read TGTGCCAGCTCACCAACTTTGGGCAGGGGCGGCGACGAGCAGTACTTC. Using reference TRBV18 and TRBJ2-7 for the parts outside the CDR3, the full variable domain is NAGVMQNPRHLVRRRGQEARLRCSPMKGHSHVYWYRQLPEEGLKFMVYLQKENIIDESGMPKERFSAEFPKEGPSILRIQQVVRGDSAAYFCASSPTLGRGGDEQYFGPGTRLTVT.